A selection of T cell receptor beta chains follows, all from one sample in a study of T cell changes during pregnancy in multiple sclerosis. Data came from immunoSEQ multiplex PCR; TCRdb stores just in-frame clones and leaves some out. Here the sample spans roughly 42,000 clones, around nine tenths being singletons. This sample comprised CD4+ T cells from peripheral blood mononuclear cells, obtained in the first trimester of pregnancy. The receptor source for this set is a female donor with multiple sclerosis, enrolled in a pregnancy study. CDR3s include the opening cysteine and the closing phenylalanine or tryptophan. The D gene is left open where the match is weak. Expanded clones get a size class; other rows say once, few or many, or leave the size out.

v_gene: TRBV7-9; j_gene: TRBJ2-5; abundance: once; d_gene: TRBD1; CDR3aa: CASSFGDRGPLETQYF; CDR3nt: TGTGCCAGCAGCTTCGGGGACAGGGGGCCGTTAGAGACCCAGTACTTC
v_gene: TRBV27; j_gene: TRBJ2-1; abundance: -; d_gene: TRBD2; CDR3aa: CASSPLTSDPSTYNEQFF; CDR3nt: TGTGCCAGCAGTCCACTAACTAGCGACCCCTCCACTTACAATGAGCAGTTCTTC
v_gene: TRBV19; j_gene: TRBJ1-1; abundance: -; d_gene: -; CDR3aa: CASRPQGTPEAFF; CDR3nt: TGTGCCAGTAGACCTCAGGGCACCCCTGAAGCTTTCTTT
v_gene: TRBV10-1; j_gene: TRBJ1-2; abundance: -; d_gene: TRBD1; CDR3aa: CASSEWTGGGYTF; CDR3nt: TGCGCCAGCAGTGAGTGGACAGGTGGTGGCTACACCTTC
v_gene: TRBV6-4; j_gene: TRBJ1-1; abundance: -; d_gene: -; CDR3aa: CASSAGFDTEAFF; CDR3nt: TGTGCCAGCAGTGCCGGGTTTGACACTGAAGCTTTCTTT
v_gene: TRBV14; j_gene: TRBJ1-2; abundance: -; d_gene: -; CDR3aa: CASSQDRGGRYGYTF; CDR3nt: TGTGCCAGCAGCCAAGACCGGGGGGGCCGCTATGGCTACACCTTC
v_gene: TRBV29-1; j_gene: TRBJ2-1; abundance: -; d_gene: TRBD1; CDR3aa: CSVPRQGSVYEQFF; CDR3nt: TGCAGCGTTCCCAGACAGGGGTCGGTGTATGAGCAGTTCTTC
v_gene: TRBV27; j_gene: TRBJ1-3; abundance: -; d_gene: -; CDR3aa: CASKSRQGNTIYF; CDR3nt: TGTGCCAGCAAGAGTCGCCAAGGAAACACCATATATTTT
v_gene: TRBV9; j_gene: TRBJ2-7; abundance: -; d_gene: TRBD2; CDR3aa: CASSAEQAGIYEQYF; CDR3nt: TGTGCCAGCAGCGCTGAGCAAGCGGGAATTTACGAGCAGTACTTC
v_gene: TRBV30; j_gene: TRBJ1-5; abundance: -; d_gene: -; CDR3aa: CAWSVPFGDSNQPQHF; CDR3nt: TGTGCCTGGAGTGTCCCCTTCGGGGATAGCAATCAGCCCCAGCATTTT
v_gene: TRBV10-3; j_gene: TRBJ1-1; abundance: few; d_gene: TRBD1; CDR3aa: CATGLRGQRENTEAFF; CDR3nt: TGTGCCACTGGACTCAGGGGGCAAAGGGAGAACACTGAAGCTTTCTTT
v_gene: TRBV5-1; j_gene: TRBJ1-2; abundance: -; d_gene: TRBD1; CDR3aa: CASSLDGQALYGYTF; CDR3nt: TGCGCCAGCAGCTTGGATGGACAGGCGCTCTATGGCTACACCTTC
v_gene: TRBV29-1; j_gene: TRBJ2-3; abundance: -; d_gene: -; CDR3aa: CSVEVGATDTQYF; CDR3nt: TGCAGCGTGGAGGTGGGGGCCACAGATACGCAGTATTTT
v_gene: TRBV9; j_gene: TRBJ2-3; abundance: -; d_gene: -; CDR3aa: CASSVEPVDTQYF; CDR3nt: TGTGCCAGCAGCGTAGAACCAGTTGATACGCAGTATTTT
v_gene: TRBV19; j_gene: TRBJ2-1; abundance: -; d_gene: -; CDR3aa: CASSIGDFPPYNEQFF; CDR3nt: TGTGCCAGTAGTATAGGGGACTTCCCCCCCTACAATGAGCAGTTCTTC
v_gene: TRBV29-1; j_gene: TRBJ2-7; abundance: -; d_gene: TRBD2; CDR3aa: CSVIGGTSGSRRYEQYF; CDR3nt: TGCAGCGTTATTGGTGGGACTAGCGGATCCAGAAGGTACGAGCAGTACTTC
v_gene: TRBV29-1; j_gene: TRBJ1-5; abundance: -; d_gene: TRBD1; CDR3aa: CSVQQGYQPQHF; CDR3nt: TGCAGCGTACAACAGGGGTATCAGCCCCAGCATTTT
v_gene: TRBV7-2; j_gene: TRBJ2-3; abundance: -; d_gene: TRBD2; CDR3aa: CASSGRALTDTQYF; CDR3nt: TGTGCCAGCAGCGGGAGGGCCCTCACAGATACGCAGTATTTT
v_gene: TRBV2; j_gene: TRBJ2-1; abundance: -; d_gene: TRBD2; CDR3aa: CASSELLAGPGYNEQFF; CDR3nt: TGTGCCAGCAGTGAATTACTAGCGGGACCGGGCTACAATGAGCAGTTCTTC
v_gene: TRBV10-1; j_gene: TRBJ2-1; abundance: -; d_gene: TRBD2; CDR3aa: CASSGISTSGRTYNEQFF; CDR3nt: TGCGCCAGCAGTGGAATATCCACTAGCGGGAGGACCTACAATGAGCAGTTCTTC
v_gene: TRBV7-9; j_gene: TRBJ1-2; abundance: -; d_gene: TRBD1; CDR3aa: CASSLVVGTGGLNGYTF; CDR3nt: TGTGCCAGCAGCTTAGTAGTCGGGACAGGGGGCCTTAATGGCTACACCTTC
v_gene: TRBV19; j_gene: TRBJ2-1; abundance: -; d_gene: TRBD1; CDR3aa: CASSQKRTGRYNEQFF; CDR3nt: TGTGCCAGTAGCCAAAAGCGGACAGGGAGGTACAATGAGCAGTTCTTC
v_gene: TRBV7-9; j_gene: TRBJ1-4; abundance: -; d_gene: TRBD1; CDR3aa: CASSLGTGGFNEKLFF; CDR3nt: TGTGCCAGCAGCTTGGGGACAGGGGGCTTTAATGAAAAACTGTTTTTT
v_gene: TRBV4-1; j_gene: TRBJ1-2; abundance: -; d_gene: TRBD1; CDR3aa: CASSQAQGAIFGYTF; CDR3nt: TGCGCCAGCAGCCAAGCCCAGGGGGCGATTTTTGGCTACACCTTC
v_gene: TRBV5-5; j_gene: TRBJ1-2; abundance: once; d_gene: TRBD1; CDR3aa: CASSPITGKGAYGYTF; CDR3nt: TGTGCCAGCAGCCCAATCACAGGAAAGGGGGCCTATGGCTACACCTTC
v_gene: TRBV29-1; j_gene: TRBJ1-1; abundance: -; d_gene: TRBD1; CDR3aa: CSAKDRGPMTEAFF; CDR3nt: TGCAGCGCTAAGGACAGGGGGCCGATGACTGAAGCTTTCTTT
v_gene: TRBV19; j_gene: TRBJ1-5; abundance: -; d_gene: -; CDR3aa: CASSIQADQPQHF; CDR3nt: TGTGCCAGTAGTATACAGGCCGATCAGCCCCAGCATTTT
v_gene: TRBV4-1; j_gene: TRBJ2-7; abundance: -; d_gene: TRBD1; CDR3aa: CASSHLLRDRGSYEQYF; CDR3nt: TGCGCCAGCAGCCATCTCCTCCGGGACAGGGGTTCCTACGAGCAGTACTTC
v_gene: TRBV4-3; j_gene: TRBJ1-4; abundance: -; d_gene: -; CDR3aa: CASSQAGVNEKLFF; CDR3nt: TGCGCCAGCAGCCAAGCAGGGGTTAACGAAAAACTGTTTTTT
v_gene: TRBV5-6; j_gene: TRBJ2-5; abundance: -; d_gene: TRBD2; CDR3aa: CASSRTSGGGETQYF; CDR3nt: TGTGCCAGCAGCAGGACCTCGGGAGGTGGGGAGACCCAGTACTTC
v_gene: TRBV7-2; j_gene: TRBJ2-1; abundance: few; d_gene: -; CDR3aa: CASSLEGRRGNEQFF; CDR3nt: TGTGCCAGCAGCTTAGAGGGGCGGCGAGGCAATGAGCAGTTCTTC
v_gene: TRBV11-3; j_gene: TRBJ2-2; abundance: -; d_gene: TRBD1; CDR3aa: CASSPRQGIAGELFF; CDR3nt: TGTGCCAGCAGCCCTAGACAGGGTATCGCCGGGGAGCTGTTTTTT
v_gene: TRBV9; j_gene: TRBJ2-2; abundance: -; d_gene: -; CDR3aa: CASSPGTANTGELFF; CDR3nt: TGTGCCAGCAGCCCGGGGACTGCGAACACCGGGGAGCTGTTTTTT
v_gene: TRBV7-2; j_gene: TRBJ2-5; abundance: -; d_gene: -; CDR3aa: CASSLGHKETQYF; CDR3nt: TGTGCCAGCAGCTTAGGACACAAAGAGACCCAGTACTTC
v_gene: TRBV7-9; j_gene: TRBJ2-3; abundance: once; d_gene: TRBD2; CDR3aa: CASSFFLAGVNTQYF; CDR3nt: TGTGCCAGCAGCTTTTTCTTAGCGGGAGTTAATACGCAGTATTTT
v_gene: TRBV30; j_gene: TRBJ1-1; abundance: -; d_gene: -; CDR3aa: CAWRGSTEAFF; CDR3nt: TGTGCCTGGAGAGGGAGCACTGAAGCTTTCTTT
v_gene: TRBV10-3; j_gene: TRBJ2-1; abundance: few; d_gene: TRBD2; CDR3aa: CAISPLSGSRDNEQFF; CDR3nt: TGTGCCATCAGTCCCCTTAGCGGGAGTCGGGACAATGAGCAGTTCTTC
v_gene: TRBV4-3; j_gene: TRBJ1-1; abundance: -; d_gene: -; CDR3aa: CASSQDRMAGVDFF; CDR3nt: TGCGCCAGCAGCCAAGATCGGATGGCAGGGGTGGATTTCTTT
v_gene: TRBV30; j_gene: TRBJ1-4; abundance: -; d_gene: -; CDR3aa: CASRQGLQKLFF; CDR3nt: TGTGCCTCCCGGCAGGGGCTTCAAAAACTGTTTTTT
v_gene: TRBV2; j_gene: TRBJ1-1; abundance: few; d_gene: -; CDR3aa: CASSEDYNTEAFF; CDR3nt: TGTGCCAGCAGTGAAGACTATAACACTGAAGCTTTCTTT
v_gene: TRBV11-3; j_gene: TRBJ2-3; abundance: -; d_gene: TRBD2; CDR3aa: CASSLDGTGGPPDTQYF; CDR3nt: TGTGCCAGCAGCTTAGATGGCACGGGAGGGCCCCCGGATACGCAGTATTTT
v_gene: TRBV5-1; j_gene: TRBJ1-4; abundance: -; d_gene: -; CDR3aa: CASSPTRQHTTNEKLFF; CDR3nt: TGCGCCAGCAGCCCGACTCGACAGCACACAACTAATGAAAAACTGTTTTTT
v_gene: TRBV28; j_gene: TRBJ2-3; abundance: once; d_gene: TRBD2; CDR3aa: CASSLFGGRAGDTQYF; CDR3nt: TGTGCCAGCAGTTTATTTGGCGGGAGGGCGGGAGATACGCAGTATTTT
v_gene: TRBV6-1; j_gene: TRBJ2-3; abundance: -; d_gene: -; CDR3aa: CASSGAGALTDTQYF; CDR3nt: TGTGCCAGCAGTGGGGCGGGGGCCCTCACAGATACGCAGTATTTT
v_gene: TRBV28; j_gene: TRBJ2-7; abundance: -; d_gene: -; CDR3aa: CASSLSLGSVPLTYEQYF; CDR3nt: TGTGCCAGCAGTTTATCATTGGGCTCAGTGCCTCTTACCTACGAGCAGTACTTC
v_gene: TRBV28; j_gene: TRBJ2-7; abundance: -; d_gene: -; CDR3aa: CASRRFPSSYEQYF; CDR3nt: TGTGCCAGCCGGCGGTTCCCTTCCTCCTACGAGCAGTACTTC
v_gene: TRBV5-1; j_gene: TRBJ2-3; abundance: -; d_gene: TRBD2; CDR3aa: CASSSGLAGADTQYF; CDR3nt: TGCGCCAGCAGCAGCGGGCTAGCGGGGGCAGATACGCAGTATTTT
v_gene: TRBV28; j_gene: TRBJ2-7; abundance: -; d_gene: -; CDR3aa: CASNKGFYEQYF; CDR3nt: TGTGCCAGCAACAAGGGGTTCTACGAGCAGTACTTC
v_gene: TRBV5-1; j_gene: TRBJ2-2; abundance: once; d_gene: -; CDR3aa: CASSPWGDRFNTGELFF; CDR3nt: TGCGCCAGCAGTCCATGGGGCGACAGGTTCAACACCGGGGAGCTGTTTTTT
v_gene: TRBV5-1; j_gene: TRBJ2-3; abundance: -; d_gene: -; CDR3aa: CASSFSRSTDTQYF; CDR3nt: TGCGCCAGCAGCTTCTCGCGGAGCACAGATACGCAGTATTTT
v_gene: TRBV27; j_gene: TRBJ1-2; abundance: -; d_gene: -; CDR3aa: CASSLRTGTYYGYTF; CDR3nt: TGTGCCAGCAGTTTAAGAACCGGGACATACTATGGCTACACCTTC
v_gene: TRBV10-3; j_gene: TRBJ2-1; abundance: -; d_gene: -; CDR3aa: CAIRREGQGGYNEQFF; CDR3nt: TGTGCCATCAGGCGAGAGGGGCAGGGAGGATACAATGAGCAGTTCTTC
v_gene: TRBV18; j_gene: TRBJ2-7; abundance: -; d_gene: TRBD1; CDR3aa: CASSPGTGNEQYF; CDR3nt: TGTGCCAGCTCACCTGGGACAGGGAACGAGCAGTACTTC
v_gene: TRBV15; j_gene: TRBJ2-1; abundance: -; d_gene: -; CDR3aa: CATSSRSYNEQFF; CDR3nt: TGTGCCACCAGCAGTCGTTCCTACAATGAGCAGTTCTTC
v_gene: TRBV21-1; j_gene: TRBJ2-1; abundance: -; d_gene: -; CDR3aa: CASTIGRGRSHNEQFF; CDR3nt: TGTGCCAGCACCATAGGGCGAGGGAGGTCTCACAATGAGCAGTTCTTC